This TCR beta chain emerged from a study of blood T cell repertoires in COVID-19. The overall study: In each case, the material was cDNA or gDNA derived from T cells, B-cell-depleted T cells, or PBMCs.

In the source study's methods: Estimates of nucleated cell counts were drawn from the amplification of reference gene primers. Libraries were prepared by immunoSEQ multiplex PCR; TCRdb keeps only in-frame clonotypes and omits some of them. V and J calls plus clone size are reproduced from that table; the DNA served to infer D and trimming. The sample consists of approximately 100,000 clones, over 80% of them appearing once. CDR1 and CDR2 from the germline V gene are KGHSH and LQKENI. This CDR3 is built from 17 residues. V shed 4 bases, J shed 9 bases, and the junction held 17 bases outside the gene matches. This clone was counted once.

Sequencing input: peripheral blood. This sequence originates from a middle-aged man with acute or convalescent COVID-19. The chain employs TRBV18 and TRBJ2-7; 11 bases line up with TRBD1. The CDR3 loop reads CASSQPVRDRGIWGQYF. CDR3 DNA: TGTGCCAGCTCACAACCCGTCCGGGACAGGGGGATTTGGGGGCAGTACTTC.